The 13 T cell receptor beta chains below were found in one sample sequenced in a study of shared clonotypes between healthy human individuals. TCRdb keeps only in-frame clones here, not all; method: immunoSEQ multiplex PCR. The sample includes 700,000 to 950,000 clones, 90% to 97% seen only once; the top ten take about 0.25%. Naive CD8 cells, CD45RO-negative and positively selected for CCR7, excluded terminally differentiated effector memory CD45RA+ cells. The sample was naive CD8+ T cells sorted from blood. These receptors all stem from a man aged 25 to 40 in good health.

This clone was observed once. V and J are TRBV14 and TRBJ2-7, with TRBD2 matching 8 bases. CDR1 is SGHDN, CDR2 FVKESK, per germline. V trimming: 1 base; J trimming: 2 bases; junction bases outside the gene matches: 7. CDR3 length equals 16 residues. In nucleotides, the CDR3 is TGTGCCAGCAGCCAAGGTCTAGCGGGTCATACCTACGAGCAGTACTTC. Translation: CASSQGLAGHTYEQYF.

The chain combines TRBV29-1 with TRBJ2-5, with 12 bases matching TRBD2. The V gene's germline CDR1 is SQVTM and CDR2 ANQGSEA. This CDR3 region has 13 residues. The V segment lost 7 bases and the J segment 3 bases; nucleotides outside the gene matches: 3. In DNA, the CDR3 is TGCAGCGGACTAGCGGGAGATGAAGAGACCCAGTACTTC. This translates into CSGLAGDEETQYF.

The chain employs TRBV7-9 and TRBJ2-7; no definite D call. In germline, CDR1 is SEHNR, CDR2 FQNEAQ (reference sequence). Deletions cut 0 bases from V and 4 bases from J, with 13 bases between. The CDR3 extends over 15 amino acids. CDR3 in DNA: TGTGCCAGCAGCTTAGCGCCTGATTTAGGTTACGAGCAGTACTTC. Translation gives CASSLAPDLGYEQYF.

This chain links TRBV6-6 with TRBJ2-1, with TRBD2 identical over 9 bases. Germline CDR1 is MNHNY and CDR2 is SVGAGI (reference sequence). The CDR3 consists of 14 residues. V gave up 0 bases and J gave up 8 bases; unmatched junction bases: 2. The CDR3 DNA follows: TGTGCCAGCAGTTACTCAGGGACTAGCCATGAGCAGTTCTTC. Residues: CASSYSGTSHEQFF.

This chain joins TRBV9 and TRBJ2-1; 10 bases line up with TRBD2. Germline trimming cut 7 bases from V and 9 bases from J; bases unmatched to any gene: 10. CDR3 length equals 14 residues. The V gene's germline CDR1 is SGDLS and CDR2 YYNGEE. The CDR3 region is CASRPSGRSGEQFF. DNA of the CDR3: TGTGCCAGCCGACCTAGCGGGAGATCGGGTGAGCAGTTCTTC.

This clone occurred once. The chain has TRBV6-1 and TRBJ2-1; the D gene could be TRBD1 or TRBD2 (5 bases each). The germline V gene encodes CDR1 MNHNS and CDR2 SASEGT. V was trimmed by 4 bases and J by 4 bases, leaving 8 bases between them. The CDR3 extends over 13 amino acids. The CDR3 region has the DNA TGTGCCAGCAGTGGAGGGACGTACAATGAGCAGTTCTTC. It encodes CASSGGTYNEQFF.

The rearrangement uses TRBV7-8 and TRBJ2-7; 13 bases are shared with TRBD2. Germline trimming cut 6 bases from V and 0 bases from J; bases unmatched to any gene: 8. Germline V CDR1 and CDR2: SGHVS, FQNEAQ. The CDR3 loop spans 17 amino acids. The CDR3 spells CASRQGLAGVISYEQYF. In nucleotides, the CDR3 is TGTGCCAGCAGACAAGGACTAGCGGGAGTTATCTCCTACGAGCAGTACTTC.

J is TRBJ2-3 and V is TRBV5-1, with TRBD2 identical over 7 bases. The CDR3 totals 18 residues. V shed 4 bases, J shed 0 bases, and the junction held 14 bases outside the gene matches. Germline values: CDR1 SGHRS, CDR2 YFSETQ. The CDR3 is CASSPSVSSGTSTDTQYF. As DNA, the CDR3 is TGCGCCAGCAGCCCATCGGTATCTAGCGGAACTAGCACAGATACGCAGTATTTT.

The chain couples TRBV27 to TRBJ1-3; D perhaps matches TRBD1 (6 bases). Germline loops: CDR1 MNHEY, CDR2 SMNVEV (reference sequence). There are 15 residues in the CDR3. V shed 4 bases and J shed 0 bases, with 10 bases lying between them. Here the CDR3 reads CASSSDSSSGNTIYF. The CDR3 coding sequence is TGTGCCAGCAGTTCGGACAGCTCCTCTGGAAACACCATATATTTT.

The chain has TRBV5-1 and TRBJ1-1; 9 nucleotides match TRBD1. Germline CDR1 is SGHRS and CDR2 is YFSETQ. The CDR3 totals 14 residues. V trimming: 0 bases; J trimming: 5 bases; junction bases outside the gene matches: 2. The CDR3 DNA follows: TGCGCCAGCAGCTTGGGGACAGGGGTGACTGAAGCTTTCTTT. It codes for CASSLGTGVTEAFF.

The chain combines TRBV4-3 with TRBJ2-1; TRBD2 agrees at 11 bases. The V gene end was trimmed by 8 bases and the J gene end by 4 bases; junction bases not matched to a gene: 7. The germline gives CDR1 LGHNA, CDR2 YSLEER. This CDR3 spans 15 amino acids. The CDR3 is CASGHGTSGYNEQFF. The DNA for the CDR3 is TGCGCCAGCGGGCACGGGACTAGCGGTTACAATGAGCAGTTCTTC.

This rearrangement joins TRBV6-1 to TRBJ2-7; 8 bases fit TRBD2. This CDR3 has 14 residues. Germline lookup yields CDR1 MNHNS and CDR2 SASEGT. J was trimmed by 5 bases and V by 4 bases; bases with no gene match: 7. CDR3 coding DNA: TGTGCCAGCAGTGTTAGCGGGATAGGTGACGAGCAGTACTTC. It yields the protein CASSVSGIGDEQYF.

V usage is TRBV28 and J usage is TRBJ1-4, with TRBD1 matching over 7 bases. With 6 bases clipped from V and 0 bases from J, the junction kept 7 bases outside the gene matches. Looked up from germline, CDR1 is MDHEN and CDR2 is SYDVKM. This CDR3 is built from 16 residues. DNA of the CDR3: TGTGCCAGCAGCAGATACAGGGGTGCAACTAATGAAAAACTGTTTTTT. The encoded protein is CASSRYRGATNEKLFF.